One and the same sample provided the 30 T cell receptor beta chains below, sequenced in a study of OX40 agonist ivuxolimab in advanced cancers. The repertoire was sequenced with immunoSEQ multiplex PCR; TCRdb's copy has only in-frame clones and lacks some. The repertoire holds 55,000 to 65,000 clones, with more than 70% as singletons. The sample consisted of CD4+ or CD8+ T cells sorted from blood, taken in a trial of the OX40 agonist ivuxolimab. Receptor source: an adult with an advanced solid tumor such as melanoma, head and neck, liver or kidney cancer.

The V call is TRBV30, the J call TRBJ2-3; D unclear. V was cut by 1 base and J by 3 bases, with 8 bases left in between. This CDR3 region has 13 residues. Germline V CDR1 and CDR2: GTSNPN, SVGIG (reference sequence). CDR3 nucleotides: TGTGCCTGGAGTGCCCTAAGGACAGATACGCAGTATTTT. As protein: CAWSALRTDTQYF.

This clone was counted only a few times. V is TRBV18 and J is TRBJ2-3; no clear D. V lost 2 bases, J lost 2 bases, and 11 bases lay in between. Germline V gives CDR1 KGHSH, CDR2 LQKENI. There are 15 residues in the CDR3. CDR3 loop: CASSPILRITDTQYF. CDR3 DNA sequence: TGTGCCAGCTCACCAATTCTGCGTATCACAGATACGCAGTATTTT.

This sequence joins TRBV7-9 and TRBJ1-1; no clear D. CDR3 length equals 13 residues. Germline V gene data show CDR1 as SEHNR and CDR2 as FQNEAQ (reference sequence). Trimming pared 0 bases from V and 8 bases from J, leaving 10 bases between. This chain's CDR3 is CASSLARGKEAFF. The CDR3 DNA is TGTGCCAGCAGCTTAGCCCGGGGAAAAGAAGCTTTCTTT.

The chain recombines TRBV5-4 with TRBJ1-5; D unresolved. The V and J ends lost 0 bases and 4 bases respectively, with 5 bases between them. The CDR3 loop spans 13 amino acids. The germline gives CDR1 SGHNT, CDR2 YYREEE (reference sequence). CDR3 nucleotide sequence: TGTGCCAGCAGCTTGGATTGGAATCAGCCCCAGCATTTT. Protein: CASSLDWNQPQHF.

The CDR3 nucleotides are TGTGCCAGCAGTGGGGACGGCAATCAGCCCCAGCATTTT. This translates into CASSGDGNQPQHF. V is TRBV28 and J is TRBJ1-5; a weak D match, TRBD1 (5 bases). This CDR3 spans 13 amino acids. Trimming removed 5 bases at V and 2 bases at J, with 7 bases between. From germline, CDR1 is MDHEN and CDR2 SYDVKM.

The CDR3 loop is CASSPRSPGELFF. The CDR3 DNA follows: TGCGCCAGCAGCCCGAGGAGCCCCGGGGAGCTGTTTTTT. The chain combines TRBV4-1 with TRBJ2-2; D not certain. CDR3 length: 13 amino acids. CDR1 MGHRA and CDR2 YSYEKL come from the germline V gene. V was trimmed by 4 bases and J by 6 bases, leaving 9 bases between them.

A few counts support this clone. The CDR3 nucleotides are TGCGCCAGCAGTGAGTCGCCTCCCCACGAGCAGTACTTC. Protein sequence: CASSESPPHEQYF. The rearrangement links TRBV10-1 to TRBJ2-7; D gene uncertain. Germline V gives CDR1 WNHNN, CDR2 SYGVQD (reference sequence). This CDR3 comprises 13 residues. V was shortened by 0 bases and J by 5 bases, with 8 bases between the two germline ends.

The chain couples TRBV18 to TRBJ2-7; TRBD1 aligns across 8 bases. CDR1 and CDR2 from the germline V gene are KGHSH and LQKENI. This CDR3 is 15 amino acids long. The V and J ends lost 4 bases and 3 bases, in that order; junction bases with no gene match: 8. The CDR3: CASSRAGQGNYEQYF. The CDR3 DNA reads as TGTGCCAGCTCACGGGCCGGACAGGGAAACTACGAGCAGTACTTC.

Sample share makes this clone medium-sized. J is TRBJ2-5 and V is TRBV28; the D gene is possibly TRBD2 (7 bases). V lost 6 bases, J lost 2 bases, and 13 bases lay in between. Germline V gene sequence: CDR1 MDHEN, CDR2 SYDVKM. The CDR3 length is 14 residues. The CDR3 sequence is CASSLGGEQETQYF. CDR3 in DNA: TGTGCCAGCAGCCTAGGGGGGGAGCAAGAGACCCAGTACTTC.

This clone appeared a single time. The CDR3 DNA reads as TGCAGCGTTGGGACAGGGGGAGAGACCCAGTACTTC. It yields the protein CSVGTGGETQYF. The chain links TRBV29-1 to TRBJ2-5; 10 bases line up with TRBD1. V was clipped by 4 bases and J by 4 bases; unmatched bases: 0. This CDR3 is built from 12 residues. Germline loops: CDR1 SQVTM, CDR2 ANQGSEA.

The V and J genes are TRBV7-2 and TRBJ2-1; a weak D match, TRBD2 (6 bases). CDR3 length: 12 amino acids. From germline, CDR1 is SGHTA and CDR2 FQGNSA. V lost 5 bases to trimming and J lost 12 bases, with 14 bases between them. This CDR3 is CASSMTREAQFF. The CDR3 nucleotides are TGTGCCAGCAGCATGACTAGGGAGGCGCAGTTCTTC.

This clone showed up just a few times. V and J are TRBV6-5 and TRBJ1-2; unclear D gene. The CDR3 is 14 residues long. Trimming removed 5 bases from V and 8 bases from J, with 18 bases in between. The germline gives CDR1 MNHEY, CDR2 SVGAGI. CDR3 nucleotide sequence: TGTGCCAGCAGTGGCCCGACTTGGCGTGGAGGCTACACCTTC. Protein: CASSGPTWRGGYTF.

The chain has TRBV18 and TRBJ2-1; no clear D gene. The CDR3 runs to 13 residues. Germline loops: CDR1 KGHSH, CDR2 LQKENI. Trimming took off 3 bases at V and 6 bases at J, with 9 bases between the two ends. CDR3 DNA sequence: TGTGCCAGCTCACCCACCTGGGTCAATGAGCAGTTCTTC. This codes for CASSPTWVNEQFF.

The chain uses TRBV29-1 and TRBJ2-6, with no clear D. Trimming removed 3 bases at V and 0 bases at J, with 9 bases between. In germline, CDR1 is SQVTM, CDR2 ANQGSEA. The CDR3 has 15 residues. The CDR3 DNA follows: TGCAGCGTTGAGAATCCGAACTCTGGGGCCAACGTCCTGACTTTC. Translation: CSVENPNSGANVLTF.

The CDR3 DNA sequence: TGTGCCAGCACCGAACGCCGGGGGAGCGCAGATACGCAGTATTTT. Translated: CASTERRGSADTQYF. This chain connects TRBV5-4 to TRBJ2-3, with a possible D match to TRBD2 (6 bases). This CDR3 region has 15 residues. Trimming shortened V by 6 bases and J by 4 bases, and 18 bases separated the two germline ends. Germline CDR1 is SGHNT and CDR2 is YYREEE (reference sequence). Full variable domain (missing parts from reference TRBV5-4 and TRBJ2-3): ETGVTQSPTHLIKTRGQQVTLRCSSQSGHNTVSWYQQALGQGPQFIFQYYREEENGRGNFPPRFSGLQFPNYSSELNVNALELDDSALYLCASTERRGSADTQYFGPGTRLTVL.

The chain has TRBV5-1 and TRBJ2-3, with D possibly being TRBD1 (5 bases). The V gene lost 0 bases and the J gene lost 6 bases, with 11 bases spanning the gap. Per germline, CDR1 SGHRS and CDR2 YFSETQ. CDR3 length: 14 amino acids. The CDR3 spells CASSLAIQEDTQYF. The CDR3 DNA sequence: TGCGCCAGCAGCTTGGCCATACAGGAGGATACGCAGTATTTT.

In its sample, this clone was seen a few times. This sequence joins TRBV30 and TRBJ2-7, with D maybe TRBD1 (5 bases). Between the trimmed V and J ends, which lost 4 bases and 0 bases, there was a span of 19 bases. CDR3 length: 16 amino acids. CDR1 GTSNPN and CDR2 SVGIG come from the germline V gene (reference sequence). For the CDR3, the DNA is TGTGCCTGGACGACAGACTGGACACAGAGCTCCTACGAGCAGTACTTC. It translates to CAWTTDWTQSSYEQYF.

This chain connects TRBV9 to TRBJ2-5, with D perhaps TRBD2 (5 bases). The V end lost 0 bases, the J end lost 7 bases, and 13 bases lay between the germline ends. The germline gives CDR1 SGDLS, CDR2 YYNGEE. This CDR3 is 14 amino acids long. CDR3 sequence: CASSVGGLRGTQYF. CDR3 bases: TGTGCCAGCAGCGTAGGAGGGCTCCGAGGGACCCAGTACTTC.

V gene TRBV30 combines with J gene TRBJ1-6; 8 bases align to TRBD1. V was pared by 1 base and J by 5 bases, with 1 base of the junction left unmatched. CDR3 length: 14 residues. Germline assignment: CDR1 GTSNPN and CDR2 SVGIG (reference sequence). The CDR3 region is CAWSGGQDNSPLHF. CDR3 DNA: TGTGCCTGGAGTGGGGGACAGGATAATTCACCCCTCCACTTT.

The chain combines TRBV30 with TRBJ1-1; TRBD1 aligns across 9 bases. In germline, CDR1 is GTSNPN, CDR2 SVGIG (reference sequence). This CDR3 is built from 13 residues. V shed 5 bases and J 5 bases; nucleotides not matched to a gene: 6. The CDR3 here is CAWDRGGGTEAFF. The CDR3 nucleotides are TGTGCCTGGGACAGGGGGGGTGGGACTGAAGCTTTCTTT.

The chain employs TRBV11-2 and TRBJ2-4; D ambiguous. The CDR3 is 13 amino acids. V shed 4 bases and J shed 6 bases, with 10 bases lying between them. The germline gives CDR1 SGHAT, CDR2 FQNNGV. The CDR3 region has the DNA TGTGCCAGCAGCTCCCTCGCCGCAAACATTCAGTACTTC. This gives the protein CASSSLAANIQYF.

DNA of the CDR3: TGTGCCAGCAGCTTAGATAACAGTGTCCAGTACTTC. This gives the protein CASSLDNSVQYF. This rearrangement joins TRBV11-2 to TRBJ2-5; no reliable D call. Per germline, CDR1 SGHAT and CDR2 FQNNGV. V was shortened by 0 bases and J by 10 bases, with 9 bases between the two germline ends. The CDR3 loop spans 12 amino acids.

The V gene is TRBV6-6, the J gene TRBJ2-3, with D hard to call. With 5 bases removed from V and 3 bases from J, the gap between germline ends came to 3 bases. Germline V gene sequence: CDR1 MNHNY, CDR2 SVGAGI (reference sequence). This CDR3 is 11 amino acids long. CDR3 sequence (DNA): TGTGCCAGCAGTCGTACAGATACGCAGTATTTT. Translation gives CASSRTDTQYF.

The chain combines TRBV2 with TRBJ2-7; D not certain. This CDR3 has 14 residues. The germline V gene encodes CDR1 SNHLY and CDR2 FYNNEI. V was cut by 4 bases and J by 2 bases, with 12 bases left in between. The CDR3 loop is CASSVRSQTYEQYF. CDR3 in DNA: TGTGCCAGCAGTGTAAGGTCACAAACCTACGAGCAGTACTTC.

This clone qualifies as medium-sized (0.01 to 0.1%). V is TRBV5-4 and J is TRBJ2-7, with D perhaps given as TRBD1 or TRBD2 (6 bases each). The CDR3 spans 13 residues. The V end lost 4 bases, the J end lost 4 bases, and 12 bases lay between the germline ends. The V gene's germline CDR1 is SGHNT and CDR2 YYREEE (reference sequence). The CDR3 DNA sequence: TGTGCCAGCAGCCCGGTAGGGGGGTACGAGCAGTACTTC. This encodes CASSPVGGYEQYF.

The chain has TRBV7-2 and TRBJ1-2; the D is unclear. This CDR3 region has 12 residues. Germline V gene sequence: CDR1 SGHTA, CDR2 FQGNSA. V lost 4 bases and J lost 6, with 9 bases in between. The CDR3 bases are TGTGCCAGCAGCTCCCTCACGGATGGCTACACCTTC. This sequence encodes CASSSLTDGYTF.

A single count supports this clone. The chain recombines TRBV30 with TRBJ1-1; D possibly corresponds to TRBD1 (5 bases). The CDR3 sequence is 14 residues long. Trimming pared 6 bases from V and 2 bases from J, leaving 16 bases between. The germline CDR1 and CDR2 sequences are GTSNPN and SVGIG (reference sequence). CDR3 DNA: TGTGCCTGCGGGGGACGAGGAGACAACACTGAAGCTTTCTTT. Translation gives CACGGRGDNTEAFF.

The chain links TRBV19 to TRBJ1-5; the match to TRBD1 covers 12 bases. With 7 bases clipped from V and 5 bases from J, the junction kept 12 bases outside the gene matches. Germline CDR1 and CDR2: LNHDA and SQIVND (reference sequence). This CDR3 contains 17 residues. The CDR3 DNA reads as TGTGCCAGTATAGGGACCGGGACAGGGGGCCGGTATCAGCCCCAGCATTTT. It codes for CASIGTGTGGRYQPQHF.

This clone was observed a few times. The V call is TRBV7-2, the J call TRBJ2-2; D might be TRBD1 (5 bases). There are 13 residues in the CDR3. Deletions cut 1 base from V and 8 bases from J, with 8 bases between. Looked up from germline, CDR1 is SGHTA and CDR2 is FQGNSA. The DNA of the CDR3 is TGTGCCAGCAGCTTAGGTGGGGCTGGGGAGCTGTTTTTT. It encodes CASSLGGAGELFF.

The genes are TRBV27 and TRBJ2-2, with a possible D match to TRBD2 (5 bases). CDR1 MNHEY and CDR2 SMNVEV come from the germline V gene (reference sequence). The CDR3 extends over 13 amino acids. V was clipped by 5 bases and J by 6 bases, with 10 bases between them. The DNA of the CDR3 is TGTGCCAGCAGTCCCCGAGGGTCCGGGGAGCTGTTTTTT. This translates into CASSPRGSGELFF.